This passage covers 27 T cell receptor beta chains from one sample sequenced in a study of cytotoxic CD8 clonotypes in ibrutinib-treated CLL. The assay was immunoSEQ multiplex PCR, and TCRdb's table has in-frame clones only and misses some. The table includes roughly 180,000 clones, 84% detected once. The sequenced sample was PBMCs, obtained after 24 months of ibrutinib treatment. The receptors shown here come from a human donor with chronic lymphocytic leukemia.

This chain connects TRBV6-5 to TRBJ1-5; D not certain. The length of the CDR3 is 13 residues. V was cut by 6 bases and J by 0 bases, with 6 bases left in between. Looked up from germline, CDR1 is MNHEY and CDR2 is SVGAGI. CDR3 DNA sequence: TGTGCCAGCAGAGGCGATAGCAATCAGCCCCAGCATTTT. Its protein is CASRGDSNQPQHF.

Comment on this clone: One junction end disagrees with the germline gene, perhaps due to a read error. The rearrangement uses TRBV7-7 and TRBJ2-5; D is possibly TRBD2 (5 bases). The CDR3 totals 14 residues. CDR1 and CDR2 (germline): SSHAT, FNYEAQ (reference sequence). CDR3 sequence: CASSLAWGEETQYF. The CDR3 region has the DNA TGTGCTAGCAGCTTAGCTTGGGGAGAAGAGACCCAGTACTTC.

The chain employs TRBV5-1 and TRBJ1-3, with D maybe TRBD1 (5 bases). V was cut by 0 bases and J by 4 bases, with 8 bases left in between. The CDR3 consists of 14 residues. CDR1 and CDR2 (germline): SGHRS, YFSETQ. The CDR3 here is CASSLAGIGNTIYF. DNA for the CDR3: TGCGCCAGCAGCTTGGCAGGGATAGGAAACACCATATATTTT.

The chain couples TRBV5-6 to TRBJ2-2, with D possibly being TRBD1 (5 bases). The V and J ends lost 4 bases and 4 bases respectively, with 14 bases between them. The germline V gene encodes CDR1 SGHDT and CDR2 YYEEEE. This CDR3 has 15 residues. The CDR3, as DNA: TGTGCCAGCAGCCCCCAGGGTCGGGTCACCGGGGAGCTGTTTTTT. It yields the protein CASSPQGRVTGELFF.

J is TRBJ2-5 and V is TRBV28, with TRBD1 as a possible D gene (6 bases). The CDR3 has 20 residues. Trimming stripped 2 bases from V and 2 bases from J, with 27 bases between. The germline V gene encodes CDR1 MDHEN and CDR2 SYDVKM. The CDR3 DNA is TGTGCCAGCAGTTTACGTCAGGGGCCTCGTAGGGGCCTTCCACAAGAGACCCAGTACTTC. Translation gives CASSLRQGPRRGLPQETQYF.

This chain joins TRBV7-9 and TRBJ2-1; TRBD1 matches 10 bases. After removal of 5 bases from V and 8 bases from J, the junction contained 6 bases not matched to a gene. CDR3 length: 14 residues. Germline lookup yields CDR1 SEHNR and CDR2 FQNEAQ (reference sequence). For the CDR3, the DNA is TGTGCCAGCAGCCCAAGACAGGGGGCGGATGAGCAGTTCTTC. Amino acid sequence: CASSPRQGADEQFF. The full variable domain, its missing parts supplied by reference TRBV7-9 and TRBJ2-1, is DTGVSQNPRHKITKRGQNVTFRCDPISEHNRLYWYRQTLGQGPEFLTYFQNEAQLEKSRLLSDRFSAERPKGSFSTLEIQRTEQGDSAMYLCASSPRQGADEQFFGPGTRLTVL.

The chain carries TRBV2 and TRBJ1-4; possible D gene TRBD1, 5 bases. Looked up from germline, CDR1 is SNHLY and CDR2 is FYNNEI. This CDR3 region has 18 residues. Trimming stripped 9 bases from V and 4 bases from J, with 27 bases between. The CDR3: CASDSEGRPGRSNEKLFF. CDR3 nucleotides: TGTGCCAGTGACAGTGAGGGAAGACCGGGACGGAGTAATGAAAAACTGTTTTTT.

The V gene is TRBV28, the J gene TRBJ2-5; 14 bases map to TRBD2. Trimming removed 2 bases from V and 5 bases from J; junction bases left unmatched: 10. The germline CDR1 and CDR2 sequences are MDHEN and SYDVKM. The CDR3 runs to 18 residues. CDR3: CASSLEIPTSGRGETQYF. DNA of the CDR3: TGTGCCAGCAGTTTAGAAATTCCGACTAGCGGGAGGGGGGAGACCCAGTACTTC.

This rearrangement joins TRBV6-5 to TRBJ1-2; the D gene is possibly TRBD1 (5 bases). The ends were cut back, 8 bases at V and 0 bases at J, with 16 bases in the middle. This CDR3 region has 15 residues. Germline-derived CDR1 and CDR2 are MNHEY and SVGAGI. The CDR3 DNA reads TGTGCCAGCGGCAACCGGGGCCGCCCTAACTATGGCTACACCTTC. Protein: CASGNRGRPNYGYTF.

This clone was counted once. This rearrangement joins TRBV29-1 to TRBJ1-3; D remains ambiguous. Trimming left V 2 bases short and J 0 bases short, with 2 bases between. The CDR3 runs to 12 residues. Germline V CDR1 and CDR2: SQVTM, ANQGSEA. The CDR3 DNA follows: TGCAGCGTTGAACTCTCTGGAAACACCATATATTTT. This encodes CSVELSGNTIYF.

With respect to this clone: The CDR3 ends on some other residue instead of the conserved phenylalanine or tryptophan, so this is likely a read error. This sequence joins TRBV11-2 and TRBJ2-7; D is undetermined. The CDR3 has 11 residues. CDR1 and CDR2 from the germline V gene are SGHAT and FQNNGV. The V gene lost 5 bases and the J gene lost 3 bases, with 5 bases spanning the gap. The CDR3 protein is CASSPHYEQYL. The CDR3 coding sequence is TGTGCCAGCAGCCCCCACTACGAGCAGTACCTC.

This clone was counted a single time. The CDR3 protein is CASSQGSGTGDYEQYF. The CDR3 nucleotides are TGTGCCAGCAGTCAAGGGTCCGGGACGGGGGACTACGAGCAGTACTTC. This chain uses TRBV9 with TRBJ2-7, with D perhaps matching TRBD2 (6 bases). The CDR3 is 16 amino acids. V was pared by 5 bases and J by 3 bases, with 21 bases between. Germline assignment: CDR1 SGDLS and CDR2 YYNGEE.

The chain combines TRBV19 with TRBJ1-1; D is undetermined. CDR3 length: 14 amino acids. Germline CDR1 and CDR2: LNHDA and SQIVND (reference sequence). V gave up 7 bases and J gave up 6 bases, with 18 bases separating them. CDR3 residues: CASIRSGSRAEAFF. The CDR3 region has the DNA TGTGCCAGTATCAGGTCGGGCAGTCGGGCTGAAGCTTTCTTT.

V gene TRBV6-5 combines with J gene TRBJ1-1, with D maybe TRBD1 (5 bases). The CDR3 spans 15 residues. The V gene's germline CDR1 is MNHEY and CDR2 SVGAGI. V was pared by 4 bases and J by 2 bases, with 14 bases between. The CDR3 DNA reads TGTGCCAGCAGTTCTCTCCGGACAACAAACACTGAAGCTTTCTTT. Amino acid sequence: CASSSLRTTNTEAFF.

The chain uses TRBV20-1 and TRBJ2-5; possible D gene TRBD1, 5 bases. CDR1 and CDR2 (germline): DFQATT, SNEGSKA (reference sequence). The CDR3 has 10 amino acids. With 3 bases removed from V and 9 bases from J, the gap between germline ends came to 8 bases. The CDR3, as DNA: TGCAGTGCTAGTACCAGGGCCCAGTACTTC. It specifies CSASTRAQYF.

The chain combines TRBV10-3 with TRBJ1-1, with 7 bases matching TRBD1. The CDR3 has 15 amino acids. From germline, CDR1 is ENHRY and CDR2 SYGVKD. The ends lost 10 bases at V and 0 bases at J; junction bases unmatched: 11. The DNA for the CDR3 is TGTGCCACGACAGGGTCCCTTAATTTGAACACTGAAGCTTTCTTT. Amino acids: CATTGSLNLNTEAFF.

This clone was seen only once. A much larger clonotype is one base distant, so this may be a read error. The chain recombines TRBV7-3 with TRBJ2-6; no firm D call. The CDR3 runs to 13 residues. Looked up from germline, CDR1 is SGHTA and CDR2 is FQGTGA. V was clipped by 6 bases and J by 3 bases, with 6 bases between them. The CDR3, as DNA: TGTGCCAGCAGGCCCTTTGGGGCCAACGTCCTGACTTTC. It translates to CASRPFGANVLTF.

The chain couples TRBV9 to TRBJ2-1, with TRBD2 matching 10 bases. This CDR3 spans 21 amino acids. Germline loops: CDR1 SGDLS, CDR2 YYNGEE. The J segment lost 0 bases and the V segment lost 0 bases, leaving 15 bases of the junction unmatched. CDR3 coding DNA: TGTGCCAGCAGCGTAGAAGCGGGGGGGCCCCTTTTAGTCAGCTCCTACAATGAGCAGTTCTTC. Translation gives CASSVEAGGPLLVSSYNEQFF.

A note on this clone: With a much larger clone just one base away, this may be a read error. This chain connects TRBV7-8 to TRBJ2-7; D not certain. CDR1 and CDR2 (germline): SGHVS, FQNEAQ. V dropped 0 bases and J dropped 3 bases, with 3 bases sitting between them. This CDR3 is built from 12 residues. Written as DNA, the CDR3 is TGTGCCAGCAGCTTAGCGCTCTACGAGCAGTACTTC. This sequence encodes CASSLALYEQYF.

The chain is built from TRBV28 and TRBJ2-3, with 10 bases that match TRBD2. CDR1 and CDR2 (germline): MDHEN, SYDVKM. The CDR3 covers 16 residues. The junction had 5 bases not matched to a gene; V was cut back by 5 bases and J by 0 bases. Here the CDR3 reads CASSHGTSESTDTQYF. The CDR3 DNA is TGTGCCAGCAGTCATGGGACTAGCGAAAGCACAGATACGCAGTATTTT. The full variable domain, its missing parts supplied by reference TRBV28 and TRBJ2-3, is DVKVTQSSRYLVKRTGEKVFLECVQDMDHENMFWYRQDPGLGLRLIYFSYDVKMKEKGDIPEGYSVSREKKERFSLILESASTNQTSMYLCASSHGTSESTDTQYFGPGTRLTVL.

This chain's CDR3 is CASSQTVSGNTIYF. For the CDR3, the DNA is TGCGCCAGCAGCCAGACGGTCTCTGGAAACACCATATATTTT. The V call is TRBV5-1, the J call TRBJ1-3; D not certain. This CDR3 contains 14 residues. Germline-derived CDR1 and CDR2 are SGHRS and YFSETQ. Deletions cut 4 bases from V and 0 bases from J, with 8 bases between.

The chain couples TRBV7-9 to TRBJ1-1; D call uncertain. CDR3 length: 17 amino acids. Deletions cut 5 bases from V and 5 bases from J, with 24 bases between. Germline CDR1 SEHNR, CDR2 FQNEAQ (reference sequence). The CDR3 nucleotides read TGTGCCAGCAGCGGTAGCGGCCAAAAGTTCGATGGGACTGAAGCTTTCTTT. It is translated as CASSGSGQKFDGTEAFF.

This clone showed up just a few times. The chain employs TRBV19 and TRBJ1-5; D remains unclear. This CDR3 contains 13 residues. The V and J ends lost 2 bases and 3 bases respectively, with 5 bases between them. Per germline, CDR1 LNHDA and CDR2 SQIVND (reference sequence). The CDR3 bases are TGTGCCAGTAGTATATTCCACAATCAGCCCCAGCATTTT. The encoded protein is CASSIFHNQPQHF. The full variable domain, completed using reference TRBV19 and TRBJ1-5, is DGGITQSPKYLFRKEGQNVTLSCEQNLNHDAMYWYRQDPGQGLRLIYYSQIVNDFQKGDIAEGYSVSREKKESFPLTVTSAQKNPTAFYLCASSIFHNQPQHFGDGTRLSIL.

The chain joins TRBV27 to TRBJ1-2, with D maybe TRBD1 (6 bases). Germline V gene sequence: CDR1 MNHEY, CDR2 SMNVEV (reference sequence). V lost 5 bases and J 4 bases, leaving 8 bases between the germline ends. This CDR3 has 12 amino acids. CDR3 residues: CASSGGSYGYTF. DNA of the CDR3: TGTGCCAGCAGTGGGGGCAGCTATGGCTACACCTTC.

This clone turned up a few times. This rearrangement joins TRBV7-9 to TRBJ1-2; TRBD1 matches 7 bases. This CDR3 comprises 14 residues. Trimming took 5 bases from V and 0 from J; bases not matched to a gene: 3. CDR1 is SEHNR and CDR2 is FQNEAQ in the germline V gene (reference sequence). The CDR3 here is CASSPQGTNYGYTF. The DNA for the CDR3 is TGTGCCAGCAGCCCACAGGGGACTAACTATGGCTACACCTTC.

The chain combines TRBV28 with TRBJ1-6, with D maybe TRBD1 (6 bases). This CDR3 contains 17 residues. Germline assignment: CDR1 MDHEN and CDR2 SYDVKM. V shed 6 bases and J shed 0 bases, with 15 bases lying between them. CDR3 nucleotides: TGTGCCAGCAGAACCTGGGGACACAGCTCCTATAATTCACCCCTCCACTTT. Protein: CASRTWGHSSYNSPLHF.

In nucleotides, the CDR3 is TGTGCCAGCAGTGTATCCCGCTCCTATAATTCACCCCTCCACTTT. Translating it yields CASSVSRSYNSPLHF. The chain links TRBV2 to TRBJ1-6, with no clear D. CDR1 is SNHLY, CDR2 FYNNEI, per germline. The CDR3 sequence is 15 residues long. V was clipped by 4 bases and J by 0 bases, with 7 bases between them.